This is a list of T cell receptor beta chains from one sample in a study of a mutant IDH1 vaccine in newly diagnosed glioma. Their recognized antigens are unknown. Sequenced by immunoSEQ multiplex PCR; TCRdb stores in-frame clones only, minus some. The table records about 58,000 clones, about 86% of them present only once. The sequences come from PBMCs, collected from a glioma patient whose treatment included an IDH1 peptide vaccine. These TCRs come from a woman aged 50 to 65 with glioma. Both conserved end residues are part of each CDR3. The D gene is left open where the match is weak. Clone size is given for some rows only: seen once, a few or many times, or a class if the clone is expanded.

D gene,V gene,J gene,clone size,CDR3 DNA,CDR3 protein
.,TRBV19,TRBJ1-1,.,TGTGCCAGTAGCAACGATCGGGGGCCGGGCACTGAAGCTTTCTTT,CASSNDRGPGTEAFF
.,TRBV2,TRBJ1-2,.,TGTGCCAGCAGTGCGGGGATTTATGGCTACACCTTC,CASSAGIYGYTF
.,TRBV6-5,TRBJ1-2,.,TGTGCCAGCAGTTACTCTGCAGGGAGGGATGGCTACACCTTC,CASSYSAGRDGYTF
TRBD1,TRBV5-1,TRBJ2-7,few,TGCGCCAGCAACCCCGGGGGGACAGGGCTCCACGAGCAGTACTTC,CASNPGGTGLHEQYF
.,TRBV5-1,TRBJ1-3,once,TGCGCCAGCAGCTTGTCTTCTGGAAACACCATATATTTT,CASSLSSGNTIYF
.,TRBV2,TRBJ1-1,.,TGTGCCAGCAGTGAGGAAGGGAACACTGAAGCTTTCTTT,CASSEEGNTEAFF
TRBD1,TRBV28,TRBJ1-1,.,TGTGCCAGCAGCCTGCGGAGGACAGGGGAGACTGAAGCTTTCTTT,CASSLRRTGETEAFF
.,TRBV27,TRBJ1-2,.,TGTGCCAGCAGTCCCACCGGGAGGGGATTCGGCTACACCTTC,CASSPTGRGFGYTF
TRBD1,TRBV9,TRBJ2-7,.,TGTGCCAGCAGCGAACAGACAGGGATGAGTTACGAGCAGTACTTC,CASSEQTGMSYEQYF
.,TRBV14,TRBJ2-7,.,TGTGCCAGCGGATATTACCACGAGCAGTACTTC,CASGYYHEQYF
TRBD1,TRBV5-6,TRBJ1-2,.,TGTGCCAGCAGCTTGCGTAACAGGGGGCATTTTGATGGCTACACCTTC,CASSLRNRGHFDGYTF
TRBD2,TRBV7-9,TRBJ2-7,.,TGTGCCAGCAGCTTAGTCGAGACAGCGGGAGGGTATACCTACGAGCAGTACTTC,CASSLVETAGGYTYEQYF
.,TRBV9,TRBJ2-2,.,TGTGCCAGCGGGCTGAACACCGGGGAGCTGTTTTTT,CASGLNTGELFF
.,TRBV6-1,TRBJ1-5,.,TGTGCCAGCAGTGGGAGGGCGGAGGGTTTAGCCCAGCATTTT,CASSGRAEGLAQHF
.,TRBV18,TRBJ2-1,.,TGTGCCAGCTCCTCTCAGAGTAGGGTTGGAAATGAGCAGTTCTTC,CASSSQSRVGNEQFF
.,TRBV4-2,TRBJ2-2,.,TGTGCCAGCAGCCGAGAGAGGGCGGGCGGGGAGCTGTTTTTT,CASSRERAGGELFF
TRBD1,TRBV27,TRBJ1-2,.,TGTGCCAGCAGTCCCCTGGGCTCGACAGGGGCCACCCCCTATGGCTACACCTTC,CASSPLGSTGATPYGYTF
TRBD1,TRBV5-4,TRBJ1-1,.,TGTGCCAGCAGCGGGGGGACAGTGAACACTGAAGCTTTCTTT,CASSGGTVNTEAFF
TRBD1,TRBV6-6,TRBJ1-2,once,TGTGCCAGCAGAGAGGGGGCTGGAGGCTACACCTTC,CASREGAGGYTF
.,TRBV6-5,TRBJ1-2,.,TGTGCCAGCAGTTACACGGACTATGTGAGTGGCTACACCTTC,CASSYTDYVSGYTF
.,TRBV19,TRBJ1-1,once,TGTGCCACTCTGAGCCCCAGAGAGACTGAAGCTTTCTTT,CATLSPRETEAFF
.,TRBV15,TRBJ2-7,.,TGTGCCACCAGCACAACAGAGACAGCCTACGAGCAGTACTTC,CATSTTETAYEQYF
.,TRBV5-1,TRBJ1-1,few,TGCGCCAGCAGCTTGGTACGGTTCACTGACACTGAAGCTTTCTTT,CASSLVRFTDTEAFF
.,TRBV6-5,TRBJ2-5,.,TGTGCCAGCAGTTACTCGTTTTTGGGGCAAGAGACCCAGTACTTC,CASSYSFLGQETQYF
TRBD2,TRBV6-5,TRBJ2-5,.,TGTGCCAGCAAGAACGGACTAGTTGGGACCCAGTACTTC,CASKNGLVGTQYF
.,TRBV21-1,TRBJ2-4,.,TGTGCCAGCACCACGGGACAGGGTAGAAACATTCAGTACTTC,CASTTGQGRNIQYF
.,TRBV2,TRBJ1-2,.,TGTGCCAGCAGTGGGTCTTTACCGGGACGGAGCTATGGCTACACCTTC,CASSGSLPGRSYGYTF
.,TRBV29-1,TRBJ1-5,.,TGCAGCGCAGTCGCCGGGACCGCTTACGAGCCCCAGCATTTT,CSAVAGTAYEPQHF
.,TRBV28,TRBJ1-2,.,TGTGCCATCGGGCTTCAGAACTATGGCTACACCTTC,CAIGLQNYGYTF
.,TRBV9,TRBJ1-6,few,TGTGCCAGCAACGGAGGGGATTCACCCCTCCACTTT,CASNGGDSPLHF
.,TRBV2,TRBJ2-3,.,TGTGCCAGCAGTGTCAAGGGGATTGGGGCAGATACGCAGTATTTT,CASSVKGIGADTQYF
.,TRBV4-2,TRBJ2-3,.,TGTGCCAGCAGCCAAGATCTAAGCGGGTCCCAGTATTTT,CASSQDLSGSQYF
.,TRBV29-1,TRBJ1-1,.,TGCAGCGTTGAAGGTTTGGGGCAGGGAACTGAAGCTTTCTTT,CSVEGLGQGTEAFF
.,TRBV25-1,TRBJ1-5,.,TGTGCCAGCAGTGAACGGGCAGGGTGGGAGATGGGCAATCAGCCCCAGCATTTT,CASSERAGWEMGNQPQHF
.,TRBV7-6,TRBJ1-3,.,TGTGCCAGCAGCCCCTCATTAGCTGCTGGAAACACCATATATTTT,CASSPSLAAGNTIYF
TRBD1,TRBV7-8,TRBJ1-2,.,TGTGCCAGCAGCAGAGGACAGGGGATCTATGGCTACACCTTC,CASSRGQGIYGYTF
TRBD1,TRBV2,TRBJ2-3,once,TGTGCCAGCAAGCGAGGACAGGGGGGAACAGATACGCAGTATTTT,CASKRGQGGTDTQYF
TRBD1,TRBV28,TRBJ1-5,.,TGTGCAGGACAGGGGAGCAATCAGCCCCAGCATTTT,CAGQGSNQPQHF
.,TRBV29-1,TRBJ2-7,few,TGCAGCGTTGGGGGTTTATCCTCCGACCTTTACGAGCAGTACTTC,CSVGGLSSDLYEQYF
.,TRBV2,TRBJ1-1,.,TGTGCCAGCAGTGAATCGGGGTTTGAAGCTTTCTTT,CASSESGFEAFF
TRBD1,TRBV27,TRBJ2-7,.,TGTGCCAGCAGTCTCGGGACAGGGGGTAGGTACGAGCAGTACTTC,CASSLGTGGRYEQYF
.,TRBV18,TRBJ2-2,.,TGTGCCAGCTCACCGGGGGAAGGGTTGCTACAAGCCACCGGGGAGCTGTTTTTT,CASSPGEGLLQATGELFF
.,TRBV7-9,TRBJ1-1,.,TGTGCCAGCAGCTACGCCCTTCAGGGACGTATGAACACTGAAGCTTTCTTT,CASSYALQGRMNTEAFF
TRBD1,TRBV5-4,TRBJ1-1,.,TGTGCCAGCAGCCCATTTGGGGGACAGGGTTACACTGAAGCTTTCTTT,CASSPFGGQGYTEAFF
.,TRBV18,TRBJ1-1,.,TGTGCCAGCTCACCACGTAGCCGGAACACTGAAGCTTTCTTT,CASSPRSRNTEAFF
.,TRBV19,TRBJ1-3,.,TGTGCCAGTGCAGGGGCGTCACCGGGAAACACCATATATTTT,CASAGASPGNTIYF
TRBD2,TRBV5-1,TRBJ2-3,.,TGCGCCAGCAGCTTGGGTCGGACTAGCGTAAGAGATACGCAGTATTTT,CASSLGRTSVRDTQYF
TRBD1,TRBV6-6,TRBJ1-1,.,TGTGCCAGCAGGCCTACAGGGGGGAACACTGAAGCTTTCTTT,CASRPTGGNTEAFF
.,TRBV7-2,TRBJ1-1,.,TGTGCCAGCAGCCTCACGGACAGGAACACTGAAGCTTTCTTT,CASSLTDRNTEAFF
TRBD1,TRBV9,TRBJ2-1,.,TGTGCCAGCAGCGTAGTTGGGGACAGCTCCTACAATGAGCAGTTCTTC,CASSVVGDSSYNEQFF
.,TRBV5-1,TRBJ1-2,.,TGCGCCAGCAGCACCTCGGACGGAGTCGCTTATGGCTACACCTTC,CASSTSDGVAYGYTF
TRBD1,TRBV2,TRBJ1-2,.,TGTGCCAGCAGTGGACAGGGGATCAACTATGGCTACACCTTC,CASSGQGINYGYTF
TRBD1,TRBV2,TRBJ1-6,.,TGTGCCAGCAGTGTATTTGGACAGGCAGTAAATTCACCCCTCCACTTT,CASSVFGQAVNSPLHF